One and the same sample provided the 28 T cell receptor beta chains below, sequenced in a study of cytomegalovirus exposure and HLA in healthy donors. Vbeta (60) and Jbeta (13) primers were used in the PCR. The data were produced by immunoSEQ multiplex PCR, yet TCRdb's version contains in-frame clones alone and is incomplete. The table has about 230,000 clones, roughly 73% seen once. Specimen: PBMCs. The receptor source for this set is a boy under 18 in good health and CMV-seronegative.

The V and J genes are TRBV7-8 and TRBJ2-7, with TRBD2 identical over 11 bases. CDR3 length: 16 residues. The V gene's germline CDR1 is SGHVS and CDR2 FQNEAQ. The V and J ends lost 2 bases and 3 bases, in that order; junction bases with no gene match: 6. The CDR3 coding sequence is TGTGCCAGCAGCTTACAGGCTAGCGGGGGGCTCTACGAGCAGTACTTC. Translation gives CASSLQASGGLYEQYF. The full variable domain, in which reference TRBV7-8 and TRBJ2-7 provide the parts outside the CDR3, is GAGVSQSPRYKVAKRGQDVALRCDPISGHVSLFWYQQALGQGPEFLTYFQNEAQLDKSGLPSDRFFAERPEGSVSTLKIQRTQQEDSAVYLCASSLQASGGLYEQYFGPGTRLTVT.

The chain links TRBV11-3 to TRBJ1-1, with D possibly matching TRBD1 (6 bases). The V and J ends lost 4 bases and 1 base respectively, with 19 bases between them. This CDR3 contains 17 residues. CDR1 is SGHNT, CDR2 YENEEA, per germline. CDR3 DNA: TGTGCCAGCAGCTCGCTAGGACAGCTATTACAGAACACTGAAGCTTTCTTT. Protein sequence: CASSSLGQLLQNTEAFF.

This chain links TRBV18 with TRBJ2-7; 7 positions match TRBD2. V was pared by 0 bases and J by 4 bases, with 6 bases of the junction left unmatched. Germline CDR1 is KGHSH and CDR2 is LQKENI. The CDR3 sequence is 15 residues long. The CDR3 DNA follows: TGTGCCAGCTCACCACCGGGGGGGAAAGGGTACGAGCAGTACTTC. Translating gives CASSPPGGKGYEQYF.

The chain employs TRBV5-4 and TRBJ2-7, with 8 bases that match TRBD2. The V and J ends lost 0 bases and 7 bases, in that order; junction bases with no gene match: 3. CDR1 is SGHNT, CDR2 YYREEE, per germline (reference sequence). This CDR3 spans 13 amino acids. In nucleotides, the CDR3 is TGTGCCAGCAGCTTGGTGGTAGCGGGAGAGCAGTACTTC. Protein product: CASSLVVAGEQYF.

The chain recombines TRBV30 with TRBJ1-1, with 10 bases that match TRBD1. CDR1 and CDR2 (germline): GTSNPN, SVGIG (reference sequence). Trimming removed 1 base from V and 6 bases from J; junction bases left unmatched: 5. The CDR3 extends over 14 amino acids. CDR3 DNA: TGTGCCTGGAGTGAGGGACAGGGGAGGGCTGAAGCTTTCTTT. Protein product: CAWSEGQGRAEAFF.

The CDR3 coding sequence is TGTGCCAGCAGTGGAACCGACAGACATAGCAATCAGCCCCAGCATTTT. Translated, it gives CASSGTDRHSNQPQHF. V gene TRBV2 combines with J gene TRBJ1-5; D is perhaps TRBD1 (5 bases). The CDR3 sequence is 16 residues long. V lost 4 bases and J lost 0, with 13 bases in between. CDR1 is SNHLY, CDR2 FYNNEI, per germline.

This clone was detected only once. The rearrangement uses TRBV7-6 and TRBJ2-2; 13 bases map to TRBD2. CDR3 length: 21 amino acids. The V and J ends lost 6 bases and 6 bases, in that order; junction bases with no gene match: 22. Germline CDR1 is SGHVS and CDR2 is FNYEAQ. The CDR3 sequence: CASSPRRGRLAGGSPPGELFF. DNA for the CDR3: TGTGCCAGCAGTCCCAGGCGGGGAAGACTAGCGGGAGGTTCTCCCCCCGGGGAGCTGTTTTTT.

In its sample, this clone was seen once. The chain uses TRBV2 and TRBJ2-3; no firm D call. This CDR3 has 15 amino acids. Germline values: CDR1 SNHLY, CDR2 FYNNEI. V lost 3 bases and J lost 2, with 12 bases in between. The CDR3 DNA sequence: TGTGCCAGCAGTGAGGGTCAGGCCCACACAGATACGCAGTATTTT. Translating it yields CASSEGQAHTDTQYF.

V is TRBV5-1 and J is TRBJ1-4; no firm D call. Trimming pared 5 bases from V and 0 bases from J, leaving 2 bases between. Germline lookup yields CDR1 SGHRS and CDR2 YFSETQ. There are 12 residues in the CDR3. CDR3: CASSTTNEKLFF. In DNA, the CDR3 is TGCGCCAGCAGTACAACTAATGAAAAACTGTTTTTT.

A single count supports this clone. The chain joins TRBV5-4 to TRBJ1-1, with TRBD1 matching over 7 bases. Trimming at V came to 4 bases and at J to 4 bases, leaving 10 bases not matched to a gene. The CDR3 sequence is 15 residues long. Germline values: CDR1 SGHNT, CDR2 YYREEE (reference sequence). Here the CDR3 reads CASSPYRGAGTEAFF. The CDR3 DNA sequence: TGTGCCAGCAGCCCGTACAGGGGTGCTGGCACTGAAGCTTTCTTT.

This sequence joins TRBV5-4 and TRBJ2-5; TRBD1 might be the D (6 bases). Matching the DNA end better, TRBJ2-7 makes the J call doubtful. The CDR3 runs 13 residues. CDR1 is SGHNT, CDR2 YYREEE, per germline (reference sequence). In DNA, the CDR3 is TGTGCCAGCAGCCCAGGACAGACCTACGAGCAGTACTTC. Its translation is CASSPGQTYEQYF.

The table lists this clone with a few counts. The chain employs TRBV7-7 and TRBJ2-1; TRBD1 aligns across 7 bases. Germline V gene lookup returns CDR1 SSHAT and CDR2 FNYEAQ (reference sequence). This CDR3 contains 13 residues. Germline trimming cut 5 bases from V and 8 bases from J; bases unmatched to any gene: 6. The CDR3 DNA follows: TGTGCCAGCAGCGCCGACAGGGCCGATGAGCAGTTCTTC. This gives the protein CASSADRADEQFF. The full variable domain, its missing parts supplied by reference TRBV7-7 and TRBJ2-1, is GAGVSQSPRYKVTKRGQDVTLRCDPISSHATLYWYQQALGQGPEFLTYFNYEAQPDKSGLPSDRFSAERPEGSISTLTIQRTEQRDSAMYRCASSADRADEQFFGPGTRLTVL.

The chain has TRBV30 and TRBJ2-1; D ambiguous. The CDR3 extends over 11 amino acids. With 3 bases removed from V and 3 bases from J, the gap between germline ends came to 3 bases. Per the germline V gene, CDR1 is GTSNPN and CDR2 is SVGIG (reference sequence). Written as DNA, the CDR3 is TGTGCCTGGAGCTTCTACAATGAGCAGTTCTTC. Encoded protein: CAWSFYNEQFF.

This clone was seen a few times. The chain is built from TRBV4-1 and TRBJ2-1, with D possibly being TRBD1 (5 bases). The germline CDR1 and CDR2 sequences are MGHRA and YSYEKL. The CDR3 is 14 residues long. V was clipped by 0 bases and J by 5 bases, with 8 bases between them. CDR3 loop: CASSQDRAHNEQFF. CDR3 nucleotides: TGCGCCAGCAGCCAAGACAGGGCTCACAATGAGCAGTTCTTC.

V usage is TRBV21-1 and J usage is TRBJ2-1; the table assigns TRBD1, which was not confirmed against the DNA. TRBV21-1 is deemed a pseudogene. The CDR3 runs 16 residues. In DNA, the CDR3 is TGTGCCAGCAGCAAAGTTTGTGGGACAGGGTTCCATGAGCAGTTCTTC. Its translation is CASSKVCGTGFHEQFF.

The V call is TRBV5-1, the J call TRBJ2-1; D may be TRBD1 (6 bases). This CDR3 spans 18 amino acids. Germline V lookup: CDR1 SGHRS, CDR2 YFSETQ. V shed 2 bases and J shed 9 bases, with 27 bases lying between them. CDR3 residues: CASSFEGVYVGPRLEQFF. CDR3 coding DNA: TGCGCCAGCAGCTTTGAGGGGGTCTACGTGGGACCACGACTTGAGCAGTTCTTC. Full variable domain (remainder filled in from reference TRBV5-1 and TRBJ2-1): KAGVTQTPRYLIKTRGQQVTLSCSPISGHRSVSWYQQTPGQGLQFLFEYFSETQRNKGNFPGRFSGRQFSNSRSEMNVSTLELGDSALYLCASSFEGVYVGPRLEQFFGPGTRLTVL.

The chain has TRBV6-1 and TRBJ1-3; unclear D gene. Germline CDR1 reads MNHNS; CDR2 reads SASEGT. There are 16 residues in the CDR3. Trimming left V 4 bases short and J 0 bases short, with 13 bases between. DNA for the CDR3: TGTGCCAGCAGTGCCTACACAGCCTCCTCTGGAAACACCATATATTTT. Encoded protein: CASSAYTASSGNTIYF.

The chain joins TRBV11-2 to TRBJ2-3, with D perhaps TRBD2 (5 bases). The CDR3 runs 17 residues. Trimming removed 3 bases from V and 2 bases from J, with 18 bases in between. The germline CDR1 and CDR2 sequences are SGHAT and FQNNGV. CDR3 nucleotide sequence: TGTGCCAGCAGCTTTAGTTGGGCGGGTGACCCCACAGATACGCAGTATTTT. This translates into CASSFSWAGDPTDTQYF.

This chain uses TRBV2 with TRBJ2-5; 11 bases line up with TRBD2. Germline CDR1 SNHLY, CDR2 FYNNEI. The trim removed 4 bases at V and 1 base at J, leaving 5 bases unmatched. The CDR3 contains 16 residues. CDR3 region: CASSGDSGRAQETQYF. In nucleotides, the CDR3 is TGTGCCAGCAGTGGCGATAGCGGGAGGGCCCAAGAGACCCAGTACTTC.

V gene TRBV7-2 combines with J gene TRBJ1-1; the match to TRBD1 covers 8 bases. V trimming: 2 bases; J trimming: 8 bases; junction bases outside the gene matches: 10. The CDR3 spans 15 residues. Germline CDR1 reads SGHTA; CDR2 reads FQGNSA. The CDR3 DNA reads as TGTGCCAGCAGCTTAAGCAGGGGGCGGCCCGGAGAAGCTTTCTTT. The encoded protein is CASSLSRGRPGEAFF. The whole variable domain, filled in from reference TRBV7-2 and TRBJ1-1, reads GAGVSQSPSNKVTEKGKDVELRCDPISGHTALYWYRQSLGQGLEFLIYFQGNSAPDKSGLPSDRFSAERTGGSVSTLTIQRTQQEDSAVYLCASSLSRGRPGEAFFGQGTRLTVV.

The chain is built from TRBV10-3 and TRBJ2-7, with TRBD2 identical over 14 bases. Unmatched junction bases numbered 7, after V lost 3 bases and J lost 3 bases. Germline lookup yields CDR1 ENHRY and CDR2 SYGVKD. CDR3 length: 17 amino acids. CDR3 DNA sequence: TGTGCCATCAGTGACCCTGGACTAGCGGGAGGCGACTACGAGCAGTACTTC. It codes for CAISDPGLAGGDYEQYF.

The chain uses TRBV25-1 and TRBJ1-1; D remains unclear. CDR3 length equals 14 residues. From germline, CDR1 is MGHDK and CDR2 SYGVNS. V dropped 4 bases and J dropped 1 base, with 10 bases sitting between them. In nucleotides, the CDR3 is TGTGCCAGCAGTGGTCGTCAGGCGAACACTGAAGCTTTCTTT. Translated: CASSGRQANTEAFF. Complete variable domain (other parts from reference TRBV25-1 and TRBJ1-1): EADIYQTPRYLVIGTGKKITLECSQTMGHDKMYWYQQDPGMELHLIHYSYGVNSTEKGDLSSESTVSRIRTEHFPLTLESARPSHTSQYLCASSGRQANTEAFFGQGTRLTVV.

The rearrangement links TRBV7-3 to TRBJ2-2; 12 bases agree with TRBD2. Germline lookup yields CDR1 SGHTA and CDR2 FQGTGA. The CDR3 runs to 15 residues. The ends lost 6 bases at V and 3 bases at J; junction bases unmatched: 2. This chain's CDR3 is CASSPSGGDTGELFF. CDR3 sequence (DNA): TGTGCCAGCAGTCCTAGCGGGGGGGACACCGGGGAGCTGTTTTTT.

With regard to this clone: One end of the junction fails to match germline, which may point to a read error. The chain combines TRBV2 with TRBJ1-2, with D possibly matching TRBD1 (6 bases). Germline loops: CDR1 SNHLY, CDR2 FYNNEI. The CDR3 extends over 14 amino acids. Here the CDR3 DNA reads TGTGCCAGCGGAGCTGGGACACGTCTCTCTGGCTACCCCTTC. Protein: CASGAGTRLSGYPF.

This chain uses TRBV30 with TRBJ1-4; 9 positions match TRBD1. With V trimmed by 5 bases and J by 8 bases, 9 bases remained unmatched. Looked up from germline, CDR1 is GTSNPN and CDR2 is SVGIG (reference sequence). CDR3 size: 14 residues. DNA for the CDR3: TGTGCCTGGGAATACCGGGACAGGGTCGAAAAACTGTTTTTT. As protein: CAWEYRDRVEKLFF.

The rearrangement joins TRBV7-2 to TRBJ2-3, with D possibly matching TRBD2 (6 bases). Germline values: CDR1 SGHTA, CDR2 FQGNSA. Trimming shortened V by 3 bases and J by 2 bases, and 12 bases separated the two germline ends. This CDR3 comprises 15 residues. The CDR3 reads CASSLSGGDTDTQYF. CDR3 DNA: TGTGCCAGCAGCTTGAGTGGAGGGGACACAGATACGCAGTATTTT.

The chain carries TRBV6-6 and TRBJ1-1; 7 bases agree with TRBD1. Unmatched junction bases numbered 9, after V lost 6 bases and J lost 2 bases. This CDR3 contains 15 residues. Germline V gives CDR1 MNHNY, CDR2 SVGAGI (reference sequence). The CDR3 coding sequence is TGTGCCAGCAGCGATTACAGGGGAAGAAACACTGAAGCTTTCTTT. This codes for CASSDYRGRNTEAFF.

This chain joins TRBV6-5 and TRBJ1-2; D possibly corresponds to TRBD1 (5 bases). This CDR3 has 15 residues. The V gene lost 4 bases and the J gene lost 6 bases, with 18 bases spanning the gap. Germline V CDR1 and CDR2: MNHEY, SVGAGI. DNA of the CDR3: TGTGCCAGCAGTTTATCCGAGACAGTATACCATGGCTACACCTTC. It encodes CASSLSETVYHGYTF.